This T cell receptor (beta chain) was obtained from a study of cytomegalovirus exposure and HLA in healthy donors. The PCR contained 60 Vbeta and 13 Jbeta primers. The assay was immunoSEQ multiplex PCR, and TCRdb's table has in-frame clones only and misses some. The sample contains 80,000 to 100,000 clones, 60% to 80% of which appear only once. The CDR3 is 21 amino acids. Germline loops: CDR1 LNHNV, CDR2 YYDKDF (reference sequence). Trimming cost V 4 bases and J 4 bases; bases outside gene matches: 17. This TCR was sampled from a man aged 35-49 years in good health and CMV-seronegative. J is TRBJ2-1 and V is TRBV15; TRBD2 agrees at 15 bases. The sample was PBMCs. CDR3 amino acids: CATSKERTSGGALSTYNEQFF. The CDR3 DNA follows: TGTGCCACCAGCAAAGAAAGGACTAGCGGGGGGGCCTTGTCTACTTACAATGAGCAGTTCTTC.